This is a list of T cell receptor beta chains from one sample in a study of PD-L1 blockade in urothelial cancer. Produced via immunoSEQ multiplex PCR; TCRdb's table is partial and in-frame only. The data hold about 42,000 clones, with roughly four fifths observed a single time. Sample: PBMCs, taken around atezolizumab (anti-PD-L1) treatment. Receptor source: a man between 65 and 80 years old with urothelial cancer. CDR3s include the opening cysteine and the closing phenylalanine or tryptophan. Fields, in order: clone size, J gene, V gene, D gene, CDR3 DNA, CDR3 protein. A D gene is named only where the DNA matches it firmly. Size is stated for part of the rows, as once, few or many counts, or as a class when the clone is expanded.

clone size: NA; J gene: TRBJ1-6; V gene: TRBV30; D gene: TRBD1; CDR3 DNA: TGTGCCTGGAACCCGGGACAGTATAATTCACCCCTCCACTTT; CDR3 protein: CAWNPGQYNSPLHF
clone size: NA; J gene: TRBJ2-6; V gene: TRBV19; D gene: NA; CDR3 DNA: TGTGCCAGTAGTGCCACAGGGACTGGGGCCAACGTCCTGACTTTC; CDR3 protein: CASSATGTGANVLTF
clone size: NA; J gene: TRBJ2-3; V gene: TRBV11-3; D gene: TRBD2; CDR3 DNA: TGTGCCAGCAGCTCGGGACTAGCGGGAGAGGCAGATACGCAGTATTTT; CDR3 protein: CASSSGLAGEADTQYF
clone size: NA; J gene: TRBJ2-5; V gene: TRBV7-9; D gene: TRBD1; CDR3 DNA: TGTGCCAGCAGCCTTACGGGACAGCAAGAGACCCAGTACTTC; CDR3 protein: CASSLTGQQETQYF
clone size: NA; J gene: TRBJ1-2; V gene: TRBV27; D gene: NA; CDR3 DNA: TGTGCCAGCAGTTGGGGGGGTAACCCAACTAACTATGGCTACACCTTC; CDR3 protein: CASSWGGNPTNYGYTF
clone size: NA; J gene: TRBJ1-1; V gene: TRBV27; D gene: TRBD1; CDR3 DNA: TGTGCCAGCAGTTTATTGGGACAGGGGGCCGGCACTGAAGCTTTCTTT; CDR3 protein: CASSLLGQGAGTEAFF
clone size: medium-sized; J gene: TRBJ2-7; V gene: TRBV7-8; D gene: NA; CDR3 DNA: TGTGCCAGCAGCTTAGGGGACTCCGATCAGCTAAGGTACGAGCAGTACTTC; CDR3 protein: CASSLGDSDQLRYEQYF
clone size: NA; J gene: TRBJ1-1; V gene: TRBV7-9; D gene: NA; CDR3 DNA: TGTGCCAGCAGGGGGGCAGAGTTTAACACTGAAGCTTTCTTT; CDR3 protein: CASRGAEFNTEAFF
clone size: once; J gene: TRBJ2-1; V gene: TRBV4-1; D gene: NA; CDR3 DNA: TGCGCCAGCAGCCAAGTTCGGTCCCCCTCCTACAATGAGCAGTTCTTC; CDR3 protein: CASSQVRSPSYNEQFF
clone size: NA; J gene: TRBJ2-3; V gene: TRBV4-1; D gene: NA; CDR3 DNA: TGCGCCAGCAGCCAAGGAGGTCGAGGCACAGATACGCAGTATTTT; CDR3 protein: CASSQGGRGTDTQYF
clone size: NA; J gene: TRBJ2-2; V gene: TRBV18; D gene: NA; CDR3 DNA: TGTGCCAGCCAACCACAGGAGCTCCACGGGGAGCTGTTTTTT; CDR3 protein: CASQPQELHGELFF
clone size: NA; J gene: TRBJ2-7; V gene: TRBV7-9; D gene: TRBD2; CDR3 DNA: TGTGCCAGCAGCAGCGGGACTAGCGGGAACTCCTACGAGCAGTACTTC; CDR3 protein: CASSSGTSGNSYEQYF
clone size: NA; J gene: TRBJ2-1; V gene: TRBV7-9; D gene: NA; CDR3 DNA: TGTGCCAGCAGCCACAGGTTGAATGAGCAGTTCTTC; CDR3 protein: CASSHRLNEQFF
clone size: NA; J gene: TRBJ2-7; V gene: TRBV28; D gene: TRBD2; CDR3 DNA: TGTGCCAGCATCTATTCAGGGACTAGCGGGATAGCCTACGAGCAGTACTTC; CDR3 protein: CASIYSGTSGIAYEQYF
clone size: NA; J gene: TRBJ2-5; V gene: TRBV2; D gene: NA; CDR3 DNA: TGTGCCAGCAGACTAGAACAAGAGACCCAGTACTTC; CDR3 protein: CASRLEQETQYF
clone size: NA; J gene: TRBJ1-1; V gene: TRBV6-5; D gene: NA; CDR3 DNA: TGTGCCAGCTCCCCGGGAGGAAAGAGGGCTTTCTTT; CDR3 protein: CASSPGGKRAFF